These 6 T cell receptor beta chains originate from one sample sequenced in a study of T cells in Graves' hyperthyroidism and ophthalmopathy. RNA transcripts provided the source from which TCR beta CDR3 regions were amplified. First-round RT-PCR of the TCR CDR3 relied on the HTBI primer set. TCRdb reanalysed the multiplex PCR reads using MiXCR and keeps one entry per CDR3 protein. The top ten hold 6.5% to 9% of the sample, which has 600,000 or so distinct CDR3 sequences, 14% seen once. What was sequenced was blood. These receptors were obtained from a woman between 18 and 29 years old with Graves' ophthalmopathy.

This clonotype was detected ten times or more. CDR3 sequence (DNA): TGCAGTGCTAGTACGGGGGGAACGGGCACTGAAGCTTTCTTT. This translates into CSASTGGTGTEAFF. The chain joins TRBV20-1 to TRBJ1-1, with D perhaps TRBD1 (5 bases). The CDR3 is made up of 14 amino acids. The germline V gene has CDR1 DFQATT and CDR2 SNEGSKA (reference sequence). V was cut by 3 bases and J by 4 bases, with 15 bases left in between.

This clonotype has a count of ten or more. The V gene is TRBV20-1, the J gene TRBJ2-1; the D is unclear. The CDR3 loop spans 11 amino acids. Germline CDR1 and CDR2: DFQATT and SNEGSKA (reference sequence). With 3 bases removed from V and 8 bases from J, the gap between germline ends came to 8 bases. CDR3 nucleotides: TGCAGTGCTAGTGTAGAGGATGAGCAGTTCTTC. This translates into CSASVEDEQFF.

There are a few counts of this clonotype. The rearrangement uses TRBV18 and TRBJ2-2; D is tentatively TRBD1 or TRBD2 (5 bases each). This CDR3 is built from 15 residues. Germline CDR1 is KGHSH and CDR2 is LQKENI. Trimming shortened V by 6 bases and J by 3 bases, and 14 bases separated the two germline ends. The chain's CDR3 is CASSPGPRDTGELFF. CDR3 DNA: TGTGCCAGCTCTCCGGGACCTAGGGACACCGGGGAGCTGTTTTTT.

This clonotype was seen only a few times. In DNA, the CDR3 is TGCGCCAGCAGCCAAGAAGGAGAGGGAGGATACTACAATGAGCAGTTCTTC. Translation: CASSQEGEGGYYNEQFF. The rearrangement uses TRBV4-1 and TRBJ2-1, with a tentative D call TRBD2 (6 bases). The CDR3 has 17 amino acids. V dropped 0 bases and J dropped 3 bases, with 15 bases sitting between them. Germline CDR1 reads MGHRA; CDR2 reads YSYEKL.

This clonotype was recorded at least ten times. The chain uses TRBV6-2 or TRBV6-3 and TRBJ2-1, with a weak D call TRBD2 (5 bases). V was clipped by 2 bases and J by 6 bases, with 14 bases between them. CDR1 MNHEY and CDR2 SVGEGT come from the germline V gene. The CDR3 has 15 residues. DNA of the CDR3: TGTGCCAGCAGTTACGGCTATCAGGCGGGCAATGAGCAGTTCTTC. Translation gives CASSYGYQAGNEQFF.

This clonotype was seen many times. V is TRBV7-2 and J is TRBJ2-1; 9 bases fit TRBD2. V trimming: 5 bases; J trimming: 6 bases; junction bases outside the gene matches: 8. The CDR3 extends over 15 amino acids. Germline V gene lookup returns CDR1 SGHTA and CDR2 FQGNSA. The CDR3 DNA reads TGTGCCAGCAGCGAACTAGCGGGCGGTACCAATGAGCAGTTCTTC. Amino acids: CASSELAGGTNEQFF.